The next 10 T cell receptor beta chains were all read from a single sample in a study of blood T cell repertoires in COVID-19. Assay used: immunoSEQ multiplex PCR; TCRdb lists only in-frame clones, some missing. This table has 25,000 to 35,000 clones, around 84% appearing once. The material sequenced was peripheral blood. Receptors originate from a human donor in a cohort sampled during active COVID-19.

The chain links TRBV30 to TRBJ2-3; no reliable D call. V dropped 3 bases and J dropped 0 bases, with 7 bases sitting between them. This CDR3 region has 13 residues. Germline lookup yields CDR1 GTSNPN and CDR2 SVGIG (reference sequence). CDR3 nucleotide sequence: TGTGCCTGGAGCGTTACTAGCACAGATACGCAGTATTTT. Protein product: CAWSVTSTDTQYF.

The rearrangement joins TRBV27 to TRBJ1-6, with D possibly being TRBD1 (5 bases). Germline V CDR1 and CDR2: MNHEY, SMNVEV (reference sequence). The CDR3 totals 14 residues. V was pared by 4 bases and J by 13 bases, with 17 bases between. In DNA, the CDR3 is TGTGCCAGCAGTTCAACCCAGGGATTGGGGCCCCTCCACTTT. It codes for CASSSTQGLGPLHF.

The chain combines TRBV24-1 with TRBJ2-2; D may be TRBD2 (6 bases). The germline CDR1 and CDR2 sequences are KGHDR and SFDVKD. V lost 5 bases and J 2 bases, leaving 11 bases between the germline ends. CDR3 length: 15 residues. This CDR3 reads CATSVSGSNTGELFF. The CDR3 nucleotides are TGTGCCACCAGTGTTAGCGGCAGCAACACCGGGGAGCTGTTTTTT.

This chain joins TRBV28 and TRBJ1-4; D may be TRBD1 (5 bases). Germline V gene data show CDR1 as MDHEN and CDR2 as SYDVKM. The CDR3 has 13 residues. The V and J ends lost 8 bases and 7 bases respectively, with 14 bases between them. The CDR3 loop is CASGGGSREKLFF. CDR3 coding DNA: TGTGCCAGCGGGGGGGGTTCGCGTGAAAAACTGTTTTTT.

This rearrangement joins TRBV7-9 to TRBJ2-7; TRBD2 matches at 7 bases. The CDR3 spans 12 residues. With V trimmed by 8 bases and J by 2 bases, 3 bases remained unmatched. CDR1 is SEHNR, CDR2 FQNEAQ, per germline (reference sequence). The CDR3: CASGGGTYEQYF. The DNA of the CDR3 is TGTGCCAGCGGGGGGGGTACCTACGAGCAGTACTTC.

This chain links TRBV6-5 with TRBJ1-1, with 8 bases identical to TRBD1. The V segment lost 4 bases and the J segment 4 bases; nucleotides outside the gene matches: 8. CDR1 MNHEY and CDR2 SVGAGI come from the germline V gene. The CDR3 is 15 residues long. The CDR3 here is CASSLEDRGGTEAFF. CDR3 nucleotide sequence: TGTGCCAGCAGTTTAGAAGACAGGGGTGGCACTGAAGCTTTCTTT.

A single count supports this clone. V gene TRBV7-9 combines with J gene TRBJ1-5; 8 bases are shared with TRBD1. Unmatched junction bases numbered 4, after V lost 4 bases and J lost 8 bases. CDR3 size: 13 residues. From germline, CDR1 is SEHNR and CDR2 FQNEAQ (reference sequence). The CDR3 bases are TGTGCCAGCAGCTCAACAGGGGGGGAGCCCCAGCATTTT. Amino acids: CASSSTGGEPQHF.

The J gene is TRBJ2-2, the V gene TRBV6-5, with unresolved D. Looked up from germline, CDR1 is MNHEY and CDR2 is SVGAGI. V lost 7 bases and J 1 base, leaving 4 bases between the germline ends. The CDR3 runs 12 residues. CDR3 DNA: TGTGCCAGCACGGGGAACACCGGGGAGCTGTTTTTT. Protein: CASTGNTGELFF.

The genes are TRBV19 and TRBJ2-3; D gene ambiguous. This CDR3 is built from 13 residues. Trimming cost V 7 bases and J 4 bases, with 12 bases left between them. Germline V gives CDR1 LNHDA, CDR2 SQIVND (reference sequence). Here the CDR3 reads CASKSRGADTQYF. CDR3 coding DNA: TGTGCCAGTAAAAGCCGCGGAGCAGATACGCAGTATTTT. The full variable domain, completed using reference TRBV19 and TRBJ2-3, is DGGITQSPKYLFRKEGQNVTLSCEQNLNHDAMYWYRQDPGQGLRLIYYSQIVNDFQKGDIAEGYSVSREKKESFPLTVTSAQKNPTAFYLCASKSRGADTQYFGPGTRLTVL.

The chain is built from TRBV19 and TRBJ1-5; the D gene is possibly TRBD1 (5 bases). The CDR3 sequence is 15 residues long. Germline lookup yields CDR1 LNHDA and CDR2 SQIVND (reference sequence). The V end lost 9 bases, the J end lost 0 bases, and 15 bases lay between the germline ends. The CDR3 is CASRGGVYSNQPQHF. CDR3 coding DNA: TGTGCCAGCCGAGGAGGGGTTTATAGCAATCAGCCCCAGCATTTT.